The entry below describes one TCR beta chain. CD8+ and CD4+ T cells taken from blood had their TCR beta sequenced. This CDR3 is 15 amino acids long. V gave up 4 bases and J gave up 3 bases, with 15 bases separating them. The germline gives CDR1 LGHNA, CDR2 YNFKEQ. The record originates from a study of CD8 T cells in Susac syndrome. Reverse transcription used roughly 0.45 to 1 ug RNA and random hexamers. TCRdb called the immunoSEQ multiplex PCR reads again in MiXCR, with one record for every CDR3 protein. Among under 95,000 distinct CDR3 sequences listed, about 95% were seen once. The chain combines TRBV4-2 with TRBJ1-1; unclear D gene. This clonotype originated in a human donor with Susac syndrome. The sample comprised CD4+ T cells from PBMCs. The CDR3 DNA is TGTGCCAGCAGCCCCCCTTCGGGGTATGACACTGAAGCTTTCTTT. Translated: CASSPPSGYDTEAFF.